Each of the 16 T cell receptor beta chains below was sequenced from the same sample in a study. TCRdb called the 5' RACE reads again in MiXCR, with one record for every CDR3 protein. The data show approximately 380 distinct CDR3 sequences, with roughly 10% seen just once and about 54% held by the top ten. Sequencing used effector memory T cells from blood PBMCs. The sample's subset: effector memory CD4+ T cells. The receptors stem from a male donor with HIV.

By share, this clonotype ranks as large (0.1 to 1%). The chain uses TRBV14 and TRBJ1-1; D is unresolved. Trimming stripped 0 bases from V and 4 bases from J, with 12 bases between. Germline V lookup: CDR1 SGHDN, CDR2 FVKESK. The CDR3 sequence is 15 residues long. For the CDR3, the DNA is TGTGCCAGCAGCCAAGATCTACGGTGGGGCACTGAAGCTTTCTTT. Protein: CASSQDLRWGTEAFF. Variable domain in full (rest from reference TRBV14 and TRBJ1-1): EAGVTQFPSHSVIEKGQTVTLRCDPISGHDNLYWYRRVMGKEIKFLLHFVKESKQDESGMPNNRFLAERTGGTYSTLKVQPAELEDSGVYFCASSQDLRWGTEAFFGQGTRLTVV.

DNA of the CDR3: TGCAGCGTTGGATGGGGGACCGGGGAGCTGTTTTTT. Translation gives CSVGWGTGELFF. The chain links TRBV29-1 to TRBJ2-2; D could derive from TRBD1 or TRBD2 (5 bases each). Germline V gene sequence: CDR1 SQVTM, CDR2 ANQGSEA. The V end lost 4 bases, the J end lost 5 bases, and 8 bases lay between the germline ends. CDR3 length: 12 residues.

This chain connects TRBV5-6 to TRBJ2-4, with 9 positions matching TRBD1. The trim removed 4 bases at V and 8 bases at J, leaving 7 bases unmatched. This CDR3 contains 14 residues. CDR1 SGHDT and CDR2 YYEEEE come from the germline V gene. CDR3 sequence: CASSPAGQGHIQYF. CDR3 nucleotides: TGTGCCAGCAGCCCGGCGGGACAGGGTCACATTCAGTACTTC.

This clonotype has more than one count but fewer than ten. The gene calls are TRBV28 and TRBJ2-7; D is uncertain. CDR3 length: 14 amino acids. Looked up from germline, CDR1 is MDHEN and CDR2 is SYDVKM. V was pared by 6 bases and J by 4 bases, with 16 bases between. For the CDR3, the DNA is TGTGCCAGCAGCTCCGAATCCGTACTTTACGAGCAGTACTTC. Protein product: CASSSESVLYEQYF.

Relative to its sample, this clonotype is large. This sequence joins TRBV11-3 and TRBJ2-3; TRBD2 aligns across 9 bases. The CDR3 covers 16 residues. In germline, CDR1 is SGHNT, CDR2 YENEEA. The junction had 7 bases not matched to a gene; V was cut back by 5 bases and J by 1 base. The CDR3 spells CASSTRTSAGTDTQYF. The CDR3, as DNA: TGTGCCAGCAGCACGAGGACTAGCGCAGGCACAGATACGCAGTATTTT. Filled out from reference TRBV11-3 and TRBJ2-3, the complete variable domain reads EAGVVQSPRYKIIEKKQPVAFWCNPISGHNTLYWYLQNLGQGPELLIRYENEEAVDDSQLPKDRFSAERLKGVDSTLKIQPAELGDSAVYLCASSTRTSAGTDTQYFGPGTRLTVL.

The rearrangement uses TRBV4-2 and TRBJ2-2; D ambiguous. Germline values: CDR1 LGHNA, CDR2 YNFKEQ. The CDR3 is 14 amino acids. Between the trimmed V and J ends, which lost 0 bases and 5 bases, there was a span of 7 bases. The CDR3 region is CASSQEDWTGELFF. CDR3 DNA sequence: TGTGCCAGCAGCCAAGAAGATTGGACCGGGGAGCTGTTTTTT.

V gene TRBV20-1 combines with J gene TRBJ1-5; 8 bases line up with TRBD1. The germline V gene has CDR1 DFQATT and CDR2 SNEGSKA (reference sequence). The CDR3 totals 16 residues. With V trimmed by 1 base and J by 5 bases, 10 bases remained unmatched. CDR3 amino acids: CSARVAGQGAYQPQHF. The CDR3 DNA is TGCAGTGCTAGAGTCGCGGGCCAGGGGGCTTATCAGCCCCAGCATTTT.

The rearrangement uses TRBV20-1 and TRBJ2-1; the D is unclear. The CDR3 loop spans 14 amino acids. V was trimmed by 1 base and J by 0 bases, leaving 7 bases between them. CDR1 is DFQATT, CDR2 SNEGSKA, per germline (reference sequence). The CDR3 is CSARGQASYNEQFF. DNA for the CDR3: TGCAGTGCTAGAGGGCAGGCCTCCTACAATGAGCAGTTCTTC.

This clonotype has only a few counts. This rearrangement joins TRBV6-1 to TRBJ2-5, with TRBD1 as a possible D gene (6 bases). The CDR3 length is 14 residues. Germline values: CDR1 MNHNS, CDR2 SASEGT. V lost 7 bases to trimming and J lost 1 base, with 13 bases between them. The CDR3 protein is CASMFGGRQETQYF. For the CDR3, the DNA is TGTGCCAGCATGTTTGGGGGCCGCCAAGAGACCCAGTACTTC.

Relative to its sample, this clonotype is hyperexpanded (1% or more). The chain recombines TRBV29-1 with TRBJ1-4; 9 bases line up with TRBD1. With V trimmed by 7 bases and J by 12 bases, 9 bases remained unmatched. Germline V CDR1 and CDR2: SQVTM, ANQGSEA. The CDR3 runs 12 residues. This chain's CDR3 is CSATGGNLELFF. The CDR3, as DNA: TGCAGCGCGACAGGGGGGAATTTAGAACTGTTTTTT.

By sample share, this clonotype is large (0.1 to 1%). CDR3 sequence reads: CSAWVGETQYF. The CDR3 DNA reads TGCAGTGCTTGGGTGGGAGAGACCCAGTACTTC. The rearrangement uses TRBV20-1 and TRBJ2-5, with D unclear. V shed 5 bases and J shed 4 bases, with 8 bases lying between them. Germline V gene lookup returns CDR1 DFQATT and CDR2 SNEGSKA (reference sequence). CDR3 size: 11 residues.

This rearrangement joins TRBV4-2 to TRBJ1-3, with TRBD1 as a possible D gene (6 bases). Germline-derived CDR1 and CDR2 are LGHNA and YNFKEQ. CDR3 length: 16 amino acids. Trimming cost V 4 bases and J 3 bases, with 16 bases left between them. CDR3 coding DNA: TGTGCCAGCAGCCTACGGCCCATCAGGGGTGGAAACACCATATATTTT. It is translated as CASSLRPIRGGNTIYF.

This clonotype is deemed hyperexpanded. V is TRBV6-5 and J is TRBJ1-1; D is unresolved. Germline-derived CDR1 and CDR2 are MNHEY and SVGAGI. Trimming left V 6 bases short and J 2 bases short, with 10 bases between. The CDR3 has 13 amino acids. The CDR3, as DNA: TGTGCCAGCAGGAGAAGGAAAAACACTGAAGCTTTCTTT. Its translation: CASRRRKNTEAFF.

By share of the sample, this clonotype is large. The rearrangement uses TRBV15 and TRBJ2-7, with D perhaps matching TRBD2 (5 bases). The CDR3 extends over 15 amino acids. The germline CDR1 and CDR2 sequences are LNHNV and YYDKDF (reference sequence). The V gene lost 0 bases and the J gene lost 3 bases, with 12 bases spanning the gap. The CDR3 reads CATSREREMGYEQYF. The DNA for the CDR3 is TGTGCCACCAGCAGAGAGAGGGAGATGGGCTACGAGCAGTACTTC.

The rearrangement uses TRBV10-1 and TRBJ1-2; D perhaps matches TRBD1 (5 bases). The germline V gene encodes CDR1 WNHNN and CDR2 SYGVQD (reference sequence). The ends were cut back, 5 bases at V and 5 bases at J, with 21 bases in the middle. The CDR3 is made up of 16 amino acids. The chain's CDR3 is CASSPTYGSEGYGYTF. DNA for the CDR3: TGCGCCAGCAGTCCGACCTACGGCTCCGAGGGGTATGGCTACACCTTC.

The CDR3 loop is CASCGTEYTGELFF. CDR3 nucleotides: TGTGCCAGCTGCGGGACGGAGTACACCGGGGAGCTGTTTTTT. The chain couples TRBV6-1 to TRBJ2-2; D might be TRBD2 (6 bases). Germline V lookup: CDR1 MNHNS, CDR2 SASEGT. Trimming pared 8 bases from V and 3 bases from J, leaving 13 bases between. The CDR3 loop spans 14 amino acids.